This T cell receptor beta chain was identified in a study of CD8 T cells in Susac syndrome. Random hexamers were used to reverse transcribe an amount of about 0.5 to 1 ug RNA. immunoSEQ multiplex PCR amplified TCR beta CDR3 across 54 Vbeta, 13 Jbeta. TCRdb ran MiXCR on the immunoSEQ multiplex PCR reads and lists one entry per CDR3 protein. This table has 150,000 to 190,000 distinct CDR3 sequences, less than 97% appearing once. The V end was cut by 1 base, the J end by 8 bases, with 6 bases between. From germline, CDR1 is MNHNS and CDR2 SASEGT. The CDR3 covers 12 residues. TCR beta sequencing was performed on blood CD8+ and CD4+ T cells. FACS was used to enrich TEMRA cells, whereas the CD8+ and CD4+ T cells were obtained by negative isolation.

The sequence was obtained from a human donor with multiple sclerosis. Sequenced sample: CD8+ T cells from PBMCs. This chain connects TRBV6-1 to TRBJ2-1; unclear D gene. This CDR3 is CASSEGVYEQFF. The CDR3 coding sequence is TGTGCCAGCAGTGAAGGAGTCTATGAGCAGTTCTTC.